The 21 T cell receptor beta chains reported below all come from one sample, sequenced in a study of blood T cell repertoires in COVID-19. Some clones are missing from TCRdb's copy, which holds only in-frame ones; the method was immunoSEQ multiplex PCR. The sample consists of 300,000 to 400,000 clones, around 87% of them appearing once. Input material: peripheral blood. Every receptor here comes from a woman between 50 and 59 years old with COVID-19, enrolled during active disease.

The CDR3 protein is CASSLGQTNTEAFF. The CDR3 bases are TGTGCCAGCAGCCTCGGACAGACGAACACTGAAGCTTTCTTT. The V gene is TRBV5-6, the J gene TRBJ1-1; D perhaps matches TRBD1 (6 bases). Germline-derived CDR1 and CDR2 are SGHDT and YYEEEE. Trimming left V 4 bases short and J 1 base short, with 11 bases between. The CDR3 runs to 14 residues.

This rearrangement joins TRBV3-1 (or the pseudogene TRBV3-2) to TRBJ2-1, with D perhaps TRBD2 (6 bases). CDR1 is LGHDT, CDR2 YNNKEL, per germline (reference sequence). The CDR3 loop spans 12 amino acids. The germline V and J ends were trimmed by 6 bases and 10 bases, with 13 bases remaining between them. The CDR3 reads CASRRDGREQFF. In nucleotides, the CDR3 is TGTGCCAGCAGGCGGGATGGGAGGGAGCAGTTCTTC.

The V gene is TRBV2, the J gene TRBJ1-5; D is undetermined. The ends were cut back, 6 bases at V and 3 bases at J, with 12 bases in the middle. The germline V gene has CDR1 SNHLY and CDR2 FYNNEI. This CDR3 is 14 amino acids long. CDR3 in DNA: TGTGCCAGCAGAGGGCCCGGGGTCAATCAGCCCCAGCATTTT. Protein: CASRGPGVNQPQHF.

The chain has TRBV7-9 and TRBJ2-2, with TRBD2 matching 8 bases. V was clipped by 5 bases and J by 1 base; unmatched bases: 3. Germline loops: CDR1 SEHNR, CDR2 FQNEAQ (reference sequence). The CDR3 loop spans 15 amino acids. CDR3 residues: CASSPAGVNTGELFF. The CDR3 DNA follows: TGTGCCAGCAGCCCAGCGGGAGTGAACACCGGGGAGCTGTTTTTT.

V gene TRBV5-4 combines with J gene TRBJ1-1; unclear D gene. The length of the CDR3 is 17 residues. Germline V lookup: CDR1 SGHNT, CDR2 YYREEE (reference sequence). V was pared by 0 bases and J by 1 base, with 16 bases between. CDR3 sequence (DNA): TGTGCCAGCAGCTTGGTCCCCGATCGGGGAAGGAACACTGAAGCTTTCTTT. Residues: CASSLVPDRGRNTEAFF.

This chain joins TRBV6-2 or TRBV6-3 and TRBJ2-1, with TRBD2 matching 12 bases. The V segment lost 6 bases and the J segment 9 bases; nucleotides outside the gene matches: 3. The CDR3 consists of 13 residues. Germline V gene data show CDR1 as MNHEY and CDR2 as SVGEGT. CDR3 region: CASSLAGGGEQFF. In nucleotides, the CDR3 is TGTGCCAGCAGCCTAGCGGGAGGGGGTGAGCAGTTCTTC.

The chain recombines TRBV11-2 with TRBJ2-1; 8 positions agree with TRBD2. The CDR3 loop spans 15 amino acids. J gave up 0 bases and V 8 bases, and 6 bases lay outside the gene matches. CDR1 and CDR2 from the germline V gene are SGHAT and FQNNGV. CDR3 in DNA: TGTGCCAGCTCACTAGCGGATTTCTCCTACAATGAGCAGTTCTTC. It codes for CASSLADFSYNEQFF.

This CDR3 is CASSGGGRRSGRGEDTGELFF. The CDR3 region has the DNA TGTGCCAGCAGTGGAGGGGGCCGTCGAAGCGGGAGAGGCGAGGACACCGGGGAGCTGTTTTTT. This sequence joins TRBV2 and TRBJ2-2, with a possible D match to TRBD2 (8 bases). The CDR3 loop spans 21 amino acids. V gave up 4 bases and J gave up 3 bases, with 30 bases separating them. CDR1 is SNHLY, CDR2 FYNNEI, per germline.

The gene calls are TRBV6-2 or TRBV6-3 and TRBJ2-4; TRBD2 aligns across 12 bases. With V trimmed by 6 bases and J by 1 base, 10 bases remained unmatched. The V gene's germline CDR1 is MNHEY and CDR2 SVGEGT. The CDR3 loop spans 18 amino acids. The CDR3 DNA reads TGTGCCAGCAGCCCCGGACTAGCGGGATTTCGCGCCAAAAACATTCAGTACTTC. This encodes CASSPGLAGFRAKNIQYF.

This clone came up once. This sequence joins TRBV2 and TRBJ1-4; D is uncertain. CDR3 size: 15 residues. Germline V gene sequence: CDR1 SNHLY, CDR2 FYNNEI. V was cut by 0 bases and J by 3 bases, with 8 bases left in between. Written as DNA, the CDR3 is TGTGCCAGCAGTGAAGCACAGCCTCCTAATGAAAAACTGTTTTTT. This codes for CASSEAQPPNEKLFF.

CDR3 DNA: TGCGCCAGCAGCCAGAACGAAGGGGGAAACTATGGCTACACCTTC. Its translation: CASSQNEGGNYGYTF. The chain is built from TRBV4-1 and TRBJ1-2, with D perhaps matching TRBD1 (6 bases). Trimming stripped 3 bases from V and 2 bases from J, with 13 bases between. This CDR3 has 15 residues. Germline V gene lookup returns CDR1 MGHRA and CDR2 YSYEKL.

V usage is TRBV19 and J usage is TRBJ2-6; D gene uncertain. V shed 8 bases and J shed 0 bases, with 8 bases lying between them. The V gene's germline CDR1 is LNHDA and CDR2 SQIVND (reference sequence). The length of the CDR3 is 14 residues. CDR3 sequence: CASCRSSGANVLTF. The CDR3 coding sequence is TGTGCCAGTTGCAGAAGCTCTGGGGCCAACGTCCTGACTTTC. Variable domain in full (rest from reference TRBV19 and TRBJ2-6): DGGITQSPKYLFRKEGQNVTLSCEQNLNHDAMYWYRQDPGQGLRLIYYSQIVNDFQKGDIAEGYSVSREKKESFPLTVTSAQKNPTAFYLCASCRSSGANVLTFGAGSRLTVL.

The chain has TRBV5-1 and TRBJ2-1; 8 positions agree with TRBD2. Per the germline V gene, CDR1 is SGHRS and CDR2 is YFSETQ. This CDR3 has 16 residues. V lost 4 bases, J lost 0 bases, and 6 bases stayed unmatched. In DNA form, the CDR3 reads TGCGCCAGCAGCCGGGCGGGGGGAGACTCCTACAATGAGCAGTTCTTC. It translates to CASSRAGGDSYNEQFF.

V usage is TRBV6-6 and J usage is TRBJ1-3; maybe TRBD1 (5 bases). CDR3 length equals 15 residues. The V gene lost 2 bases and the J gene lost 6 bases, with 14 bases spanning the gap. Per the germline V gene, CDR1 is MNHNY and CDR2 is SVGAGI (reference sequence). The CDR3 loop is CASSYEGARENTIYF. In DNA, the CDR3 is TGTGCCAGCAGTTACGAAGGGGCGCGAGAAAACACCATATATTTT.

The chain employs TRBV29-1 and TRBJ1-1; 8 nucleotides match TRBD1. This CDR3 is built from 16 residues. V lost 3 bases and J lost 4; bases outside the gene matches: 13. CDR1 and CDR2 (germline): SQVTM, ANQGSEA. The DNA of the CDR3 is TGCAGCGTTGACTTTCCTTGGACAGGGAAGGGCACTGAAGCTTTCTTT. This sequence encodes CSVDFPWTGKGTEAFF.

V is TRBV30 and J is TRBJ1-2; D not certain. The CDR3 length is 15 residues. Trimming pared 1 base from V and 0 bases from J, leaving 12 bases between. Germline V gene lookup returns CDR1 GTSNPN and CDR2 SVGIG (reference sequence). CDR3 sequence: CAWSAQTNTNYGYTF. CDR3 nucleotide sequence: TGTGCCTGGAGTGCACAGACAAATACTAACTATGGCTACACCTTC.

The genes are TRBV27 and TRBJ2-7; TRBD2 agrees at 11 bases. CDR3 size: 13 residues. Germline V gene sequence: CDR1 MNHEY, CDR2 SMNVEV (reference sequence). V gave up 6 bases and J gave up 10 bases; unmatched junction bases: 8. CDR3 sequence (DNA): TGTGCCAGCAGCCTCGGGACTAGCGGTTTTCAGTACTTC. It translates to CASSLGTSGFQYF.

The J gene is TRBJ2-1, the V gene TRBV30; D possibly corresponds to TRBD2 (5 bases). With 0 bases removed from V and 0 bases from J, the gap between germline ends came to 15 bases. Germline assignment: CDR1 GTSNPN and CDR2 SVGIG (reference sequence). This CDR3 has 17 amino acids. The CDR3 sequence is CAWSVQGGSPSYNEQFF. The CDR3 nucleotides are TGTGCCTGGAGTGTACAAGGCGGGTCGCCCTCCTACAATGAGCAGTTCTTC.

V and J are TRBV6-5 and TRBJ2-1, with no clear D. The V gene's germline CDR1 is MNHEY and CDR2 SVGAGI. V was cut by 2 bases and J by 9 bases, with 11 bases left in between. The CDR3 is 13 amino acids. CDR3 bases: TGTGCCAGCAGTTACGAGGCCCCGGGTGAGCAGTTCTTC. Translated: CASSYEAPGEQFF.

The chain joins TRBV10-2 to TRBJ1-2; the D gene is possibly TRBD1 (5 bases). Germline lookup yields CDR1 WSHSY and CDR2 SAAADI. CDR3 length equals 14 residues. V lost 6 bases and J lost 4, with 15 bases in between. CDR3 sequence (DNA): TGCGCCAGCAGCCCCCGAAGTACAGGCTATGGCTACACCTTC. Its protein product is CASSPRSTGYGYTF.

The chain joins TRBV7-9 to TRBJ2-1; 10 bases match TRBD2. V lost 5 bases and J lost 4; bases outside the gene matches: 8. Germline CDR1 is SEHNR and CDR2 is FQNEAQ (reference sequence). The CDR3 covers 16 residues. As DNA, the CDR3 is TGTGCCAGCAGCCTCTCGATAGCGGGGGGATACAATGAGCAGTTCTTC. Translating gives CASSLSIAGGYNEQFF.